What follows is one T cell receptor beta chain and its context. What it binds is not known. The CDR3 is 13 amino acids. V lost 3 bases and J 6 bases, leaving 11 bases between the germline ends. Germline-derived CDR1 and CDR2 are MDHEN and SYDVKM. This sample stems from a study of cytotoxic CD8 clonotypes in ibrutinib-treated CLL. Whole-study context: Of the patients, about twelve were relapsed/refractory, some 15 treatment-naive and roughly 17 IGHV unmutated. Study-wide results and caveats: Clonality, elevated at ibrutinib response, dropped back toward baseline at progression. Patients showed higher baseline clonality than age-matched healthy donors, and it tracked circulating CD8+ T-cell counts.

Clones were read by immunoSEQ multiplex PCR, and TCRdb kept only the in-frame ones, dropping some. The data show around 70,000 clones, 68% seen once. The source of this sequence is a human donor with chronic lymphocytic leukemia. The sequenced sample was PBMCs, obtained after 12 months of ibrutinib treatment. The V call is TRBV28, the J call TRBJ1-1, with a possible D match to TRBD1 (5 bases). CDR3 in DNA: TGTGCCAGCAGTTTGGCAGGGACGCCTGAAGCTTTCTTT. Its protein is CASSLAGTPEAFF.